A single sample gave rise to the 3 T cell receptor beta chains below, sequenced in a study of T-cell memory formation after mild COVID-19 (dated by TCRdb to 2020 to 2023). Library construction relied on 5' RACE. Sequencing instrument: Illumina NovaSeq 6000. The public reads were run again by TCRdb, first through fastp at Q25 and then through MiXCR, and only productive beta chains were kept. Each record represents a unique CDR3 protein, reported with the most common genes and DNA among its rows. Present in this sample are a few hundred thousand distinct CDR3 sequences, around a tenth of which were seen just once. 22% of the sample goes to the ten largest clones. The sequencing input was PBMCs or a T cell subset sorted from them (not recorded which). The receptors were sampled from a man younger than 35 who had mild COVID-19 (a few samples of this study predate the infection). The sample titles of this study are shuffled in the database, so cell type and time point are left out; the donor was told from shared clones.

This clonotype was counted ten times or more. This CDR3 is CASSFLGEAFF. DNA for the CDR3: TGCGCCAGCAGCTTTTTGGGGGAAGCTTTCTTT. This chain links TRBV5-1 with TRBJ1-1; D not resolved. The CDR3 is 11 amino acids. From germline, CDR1 is SGHRS and CDR2 YFSETQ. V was pared by 2 bases and J by 8 bases, with 7 bases between.

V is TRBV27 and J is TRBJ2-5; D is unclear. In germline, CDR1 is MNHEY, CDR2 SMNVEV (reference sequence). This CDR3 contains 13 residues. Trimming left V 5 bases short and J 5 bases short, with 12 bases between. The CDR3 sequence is CASSPTEEETQYF. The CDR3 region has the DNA TGTGCCAGCAGTCCCACTGAAGAGGAGACCCAGTACTTC.

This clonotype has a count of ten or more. DNA of the CDR3: TGTGCCAGCAGCCGATCGGACAGACTAAGCACAGATACGCAGTATTTT. Protein sequence: CASSRSDRLSTDTQYF. The chain recombines TRBV4-2 with TRBJ2-3; tentatively, D is TRBD1 (6 bases). CDR1 is LGHNA, CDR2 YNFKEQ, per germline. This CDR3 is 16 amino acids long. V was pared by 4 bases and J by 0 bases, with 14 bases between.